Following are 24 T cell receptor beta chains from one sample sequenced in a study of T cell repertoires in cytomegalovirus infection. Via MiXCR, TCRdb re-called the reads, giving one row per CDR3 protein. Of approximately 500,000 distinct CDR3 sequences in the sample, approximately 15% were seen once. The sequencing input was CD8+ T cells from PBMCs. The receptors stem from a human donor in good health (CMV status not recorded). Some clones in this sample may be carry-over from other donors' samples.

This clonotype was seen a single time. No conserved phenylalanine or tryptophan is present at the end of the CDR3, so a read error is the likely explanation. The chain joins TRBV29-1 to TRBJ1-2; 7 bases line up with TRBD1. CDR1 and CDR2 (germline): SQVTM, ANQGSEA. The CDR3 extends over 13 amino acids. The V segment lost 6 bases and the J segment 4 bases; nucleotides outside the gene matches: 8. CDR3 sequence reads: CSVISGTAYGYTL. DNA of the CDR3: TGCAGCGTCATTTCAGGGACAGCCTATGGCTACACCTTA.

This clonotype was seen at least ten times. The chain couples TRBV6-1 to TRBJ1-1; 7 bases map to TRBD1. Germline lookup yields CDR1 MNHNS and CDR2 SASEGT. With V trimmed by 6 bases and J by 4 bases, 14 bases remained unmatched. This CDR3 region has 16 residues. DNA of the CDR3: TGTGCCAGCAGCAGAACTTACAGGGGTAGGGGCACTGAAGCTTTCTTT. This sequence encodes CASSRTYRGRGTEAFF.

A note on this clonotype: A much larger clone sits a single nucleotide away, making a read error possible. The chain combines TRBV4-1 with TRBJ2-3, with TRBD2 identical over 11 bases. The CDR3 is 16 residues long. Germline V CDR1 and CDR2: MGHRA, YSYEKL. The CDR3 reads CASSQGLAESTDSQYF. The CDR3 nucleotides read TGTGCCAGCAGCCAGGGACTAGCGGAGTCCACAGATTCGCAGTATTTT.

The gene calls are TRBV27 and TRBJ1-4; D perhaps matches TRBD1 (5 bases). The CDR3 spans 15 residues. Germline values: CDR1 MNHEY, CDR2 SMNVEV (reference sequence). The V end was cut by 5 bases, the J end by 2 bases, with 12 bases between. The CDR3 protein is CASSPTPGTNEKLFF. Here the CDR3 DNA reads TGTGCCAGCAGTCCTACCCCAGGGACTAATGAAAAACTGTTTTTT.

This clonotype was recorded at least ten times. V usage is TRBV7-2 and J usage is TRBJ2-2, with 7 nucleotides matching TRBD1. Trimming at V came to 4 bases and at J to 2 bases, leaving 7 bases not matched to a gene. Germline CDR1 and CDR2: SGHTA and FQGNSA. The CDR3 length is 16 residues. CDR3 nucleotide sequence: TGTGCCAGCAGCTCATGGACAGGTCAAAACACCGGGGAGCTGTTTTTT. Its protein is CASSSWTGQNTGELFF.

The chain joins TRBV7-3 to TRBJ2-1, with 10 bases that match TRBD2. CDR3 length: 17 amino acids. The germline CDR1 and CDR2 sequences are SGHTA and FQGTGA. Germline trimming cut 0 bases from V and 6 bases from J; bases unmatched to any gene: 8. The CDR3 nucleotides read TGTGCCAGCAGCTTAACTGGACTAGCGGAGGTCCCCAATGAGCAGTTCTTC. The encoded protein is CASSLTGLAEVPNEQFF.

This clonotype has just a few counts. Germline and junction disagree at one end, which may indicate a read error. The chain carries TRBV3-1 and TRBJ2-2, with D perhaps matching TRBD2 (6 bases). This CDR3 comprises 16 residues. The V gene's germline CDR1 is LGHDT and CDR2 YNNKEL (reference sequence). The CDR3 sequence: CASSQDKGGNPGELFF. In DNA form, the CDR3 reads TGTGCCAGCAGCCAAGATAAAGGAGGGAACCCCGGGGAGCTGTTTTTT.

This clonotype has only a few counts. The chain links TRBV4-1 to TRBJ1-5, with TRBD1 as a possible D gene (6 bases). The CDR3 runs 15 residues. Germline V gene lookup returns CDR1 MGHRA and CDR2 YSYEKL. Trimming pared 1 base from V and 2 bases from J, leaving 9 bases between. The CDR3 nucleotides read TGCGCCAGCAGCCAAGCAGGGGAAGGCAATCAGCCCCAGCATTTT. Residues: CASSQAGEGNQPQHF.

This clonotype was seen a handful of times. The chain joins TRBV7-9 to TRBJ1-3; the D is unclear. Germline V gives CDR1 SEHNR, CDR2 FQNEAQ (reference sequence). With 5 bases removed from V and 4 bases from J, the gap between germline ends came to 18 bases. The CDR3 consists of 16 residues. This CDR3 reads CASSPAESSSGNTIYF. In DNA form, the CDR3 reads TGTGCCAGCAGCCCTGCCGAGTCCTCTTCCGGAAACACCATATATTTT. Together with reference TRBV7-9 and TRBJ1-3, the CDR3 gives the full variable domain: DTGVSQNPRHKITKRGQNVTFRCDPISEHNRLYWYRQTLGQGPEFLTYFQNEAQLEKSRLLSDRFSAERPKGSFSTLEIQRTEQGDSAMYLCASSPAESSSGNTIYFGEGSWLTVV.

This clonotype has ten or more counts. The V and J genes are TRBV6-5 and TRBJ1-4; weak D call: TRBD1 (6 bases). Between the trimmed V and J ends, which lost 2 bases and 5 bases, there was a span of 18 bases. Germline CDR1 MNHEY, CDR2 SVGAGI. There are 17 residues in the CDR3. DNA of the CDR3: TGTGCCAGCAGTTACAGGGTCCAGGGGAAACTAAATGAAAAACTGTTTTTT. Its protein is CASSYRVQGKLNEKLFF.

This clonotype was recorded many times. The gene calls are TRBV9 and TRBJ1-2; 8 bases line up with TRBD1. Per germline, CDR1 SGDLS and CDR2 YYNGEE. The CDR3 length is 14 residues. The V and J ends lost 4 bases and 8 bases, in that order; junction bases with no gene match: 10. CDR3 nucleotides: TGTGCCAGCAGCTTCACGGACAGGGCCCTAGGCTACACCTTC. Its translation: CASSFTDRALGYTF.

CDR3 nucleotide sequence: TGTGCCAGCAGTTACTTCGGGGGCGATTCACCCCTCCACTTT. Its protein product is CASSYFGGDSPLHF. This rearrangement joins TRBV6-5 to TRBJ1-6; tentatively, D is TRBD1 (6 bases). With 1 base removed from V and 8 bases from J, the gap between germline ends came to 9 bases. There are 14 residues in the CDR3. The V gene's germline CDR1 is MNHEY and CDR2 SVGAGI.

This clonotype was detected a few times. This chain uses TRBV27 with TRBJ2-2; 13 nucleotides line up with TRBD2. The CDR3 runs 16 residues. The germline V gene has CDR1 MNHEY and CDR2 SMNVEV (reference sequence). The V segment lost 6 bases and the J segment 3 bases; nucleotides outside the gene matches: 4. For the CDR3, the DNA is TGTGCCAGCAGCCCGACTAGCGGGGGGCACACCGGGGAGCTGTTTTTT. This encodes CASSPTSGGHTGELFF.

This clonotype was observed at least ten times. The chain joins TRBV7-6 to TRBJ1-1; 7 nucleotides match TRBD1. The CDR3 loop spans 17 amino acids. Germline CDR1 is SGHVS and CDR2 is FNYEAQ. V was clipped by 5 bases and J by 3 bases; unmatched bases: 15. CDR3 residues: CASSHGRQGRRDTEAFF. The CDR3 DNA follows: TGTGCCAGCAGCCATGGGCGACAGGGACGAAGGGACACTGAAGCTTTCTTT.

This clonotype was seen repeatedly, ten times or more. The chain couples TRBV7-9 to TRBJ2-1; D is unclear. Germline values: CDR1 SEHNR, CDR2 FQNEAQ (reference sequence). V lost 5 bases, J lost 6 bases, and 11 bases lay in between. The CDR3 contains 13 residues. The CDR3 DNA follows: TGTGCCAGCAGCCCCGGCGGCGGCAATGAGCAGTTCTTC. Protein sequence: CASSPGGGNEQFF.

This chain uses TRBV15 with TRBJ2-1, with 7 positions matching TRBD2. The V and J ends lost 5 bases and 4 bases, in that order; junction bases with no gene match: 8. The CDR3 is made up of 15 amino acids. CDR1 is LNHNV and CDR2 is YYDKDF in the germline V gene (reference sequence). CDR3 coding DNA: TGTGCCACCAGCGCCCGCGGCGGGAGATACAATGAGCAGTTCTTC. Its protein product is CATSARGGRYNEQFF. Using reference TRBV15 and TRBJ2-1 for the parts outside the CDR3, the full variable domain is DAMVIQNPRYQVTQFGKPVTLSCSQTLNHNVMYWYQQKSSQAPKLLFHYYDKDFNNEADTPDNFQSRRPNTSFCFLDIRSPGLGDTAMYLCATSARGGRYNEQFFGPGTRLTVL.

This clonotype was detected ten times or more. The V and J genes are TRBV28 and TRBJ2-7, with 12 bases that match TRBD2. The CDR3 consists of 16 residues. Germline V gene lookup returns CDR1 MDHEN and CDR2 SYDVKM. Germline trimming cut 3 bases from V and 5 bases from J; bases unmatched to any gene: 8. This CDR3 reads CASSFRQLAGGDEQYF. The CDR3 coding sequence is TGTGCCAGCAGTTTTCGTCAACTAGCGGGAGGTGACGAGCAGTACTTC.

This chain uses TRBV2 with TRBJ1-2; the D is unclear. Germline V CDR1 and CDR2: SNHLY, FYNNEI. This CDR3 comprises 14 residues. Trimming cost V 3 bases and J 2 bases, with 10 bases left between them. CDR3 nucleotides: TGTGCCAGCAGTGAGATGCCCGAGAACTATGGCTACACCTTC. It codes for CASSEMPENYGYTF.

Ten or more counts support this clonotype. CDR3 bases: TGTGCCAGCAGTTTACAGGGACACCTAATGGAGCCCCAGCATTTT. It codes for CASSLQGHLMEPQHF. This chain links TRBV27 with TRBJ1-5; weak D call: TRBD1 (6 bases). The CDR3 spans 15 residues. Germline loops: CDR1 MNHEY, CDR2 SMNVEV (reference sequence). V lost 2 bases and J 8 bases, leaving 16 bases between the germline ends.

This rearrangement joins TRBV28 to TRBJ2-5; D is ambiguous. This CDR3 spans 14 amino acids. The V gene's germline CDR1 is MDHEN and CDR2 SYDVKM. V was clipped by 6 bases and J by 1 base, with 12 bases between them. DNA for the CDR3: TGTGCCAGCAGGCGTCCGTCTACCCAAGAGACCCAGTACTTC. Its translation is CASRRPSTQETQYF.

This clonotype was seen many times. V is TRBV7-3 and J is TRBJ2-1, with 8 bases that match TRBD2. V lost 5 bases, J lost 7 bases, and 13 bases stayed unmatched. Per germline, CDR1 SGHTA and CDR2 FQGTGA. The CDR3 consists of 16 residues. The CDR3 loop is CASSPHGAGGKNEQFF. CDR3 nucleotide sequence: TGTGCCAGCAGCCCCCACGGGGCGGGGGGAAAGAATGAGCAGTTCTTC.

This clonotype has ten or more counts. This chain links TRBV7-9 with TRBJ2-1; the D is unclear. Trimming cost V 5 bases and J 7 bases, with 15 bases left between them. CDR3 length: 14 residues. Germline V gene lookup returns CDR1 SEHNR and CDR2 FQNEAQ (reference sequence). The CDR3, as DNA: TGTGCCAGCAGCCCGTACTTACGCAAAAATGAGCAGTTCTTC. It translates to CASSPYLRKNEQFF.

This clonotype was seen more than once but under ten times. The DNA for the CDR3 is TGTGCCAGCAGCTTAAACCAGGCCTATGGCTACACCTTC. Amino acids: CASSLNQAYGYTF. The chain employs TRBV7-9 and TRBJ1-2; the D is unclear. Per germline, CDR1 SEHNR and CDR2 FQNEAQ (reference sequence). CDR3 length equals 13 residues. Deletions cut 2 bases from V and 4 bases from J, with 8 bases between. Full variable domain (remainder filled in from reference TRBV7-9 and TRBJ1-2): DTGVSQNPRHKITKRGQNVTFRCDPISEHNRLYWYRQTLGQGPEFLTYFQNEAQLEKSRLLSDRFSAERPKGSFSTLEIQRTEQGDSAMYLCASSLNQAYGYTFGSGTRLTVV.

This clonotype was detected ten times or more. This sequence joins TRBV7-2 and TRBJ2-7; 8 bases are a match to TRBD1. Trimming cost V 2 bases and J 5 bases; bases outside gene matches: 8. Germline V gene sequence: CDR1 SGHTA, CDR2 FQGNSA. The CDR3 covers 15 residues. The CDR3 sequence: CASSLTGGVLDEQYF. CDR3 in DNA: TGTGCCAGCAGCTTAACAGGGGGAGTTTTGGACGAGCAGTACTTC.